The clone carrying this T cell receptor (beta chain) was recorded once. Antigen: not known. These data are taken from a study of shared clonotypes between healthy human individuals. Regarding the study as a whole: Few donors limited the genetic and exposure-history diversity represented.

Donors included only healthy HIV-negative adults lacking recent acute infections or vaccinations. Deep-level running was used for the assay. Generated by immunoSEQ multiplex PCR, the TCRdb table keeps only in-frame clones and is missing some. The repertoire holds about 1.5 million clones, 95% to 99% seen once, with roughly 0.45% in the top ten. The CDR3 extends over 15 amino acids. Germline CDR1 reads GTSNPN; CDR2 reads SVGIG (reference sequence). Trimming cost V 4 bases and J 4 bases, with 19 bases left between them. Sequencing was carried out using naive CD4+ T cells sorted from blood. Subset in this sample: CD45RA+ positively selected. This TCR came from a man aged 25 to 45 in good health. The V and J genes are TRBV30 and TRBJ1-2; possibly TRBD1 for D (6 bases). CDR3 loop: CAWTPPDRTFYGYTF. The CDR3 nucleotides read TGTGCCTGGACCCCTCCGGACAGAACTTTCTATGGCTACACCTTC.